The sequence of this T cell receptor (beta chain) was determined in a study of cytomegalovirus exposure and HLA in healthy donors (dated by TCRdb to about 2017). With respect to the entire study: According to an earlier analysis of 587 of the donors, 150 million to 200 million T cells yielded 90 million to 130 million unique TCR beta sequences and approximately 280 Gb of sequence data. An earlier analysis of fewer than 750 of the donors used high-throughput TCR beta sequencing to judge whether each TCR beta V gene segment behaved as functional or pseudogenic. Typing coverage differed by locus: A, B, C, DRB1 and DQB1 were typed in roughly 620-630 donors, DQA1 in roughly 510, DPA1 in nearly 610, and DPB1 in 400 to 480. Of the roughly 400 genotyped donors, approximately 80% fell in the genetic ancestry cluster associated with self-reported Caucasian donors. Both class I and class II loci were covered by HLA typing, at four-digit resolution. The later analysis used no new phenotypic data to find candidate immune exposures, relying instead on TCR beta sequences and their occurrence across donors. Among roughly 400 genotyped donors of the cohort, an average of roughly 230,000 unique TCR beta nucleotide sequences was sequenced per donor, of which approximately 19% were non-productive. An early release that covered fewer than 800 HLA-typed donors contained about 300 gigabases of sequencing data and tens of millions of unique TCR sequences. In addition to the first cohort of 650 to 750 subjects, a separate validation cohort of 120 different subjects was used. To study patterns of TCR occurrence, a later analysis re-analyzed previously published TCR beta repertoires from hundreds of donors and added high-resolution HLA genotyping. The T cell repertoires of some 700 subjects were profiled by immunosequencing and related to cytomegalovirus serostatus. High-throughput TCR immunosequencing, statistical association of individual TCRs with disease status, and machine learning were combined to predict cytomegalovirus infection status. Donor age, sex, ethnicity and CMV serostatus were compiled alongside the repertoire data. Because of strong linkage in the cohort, roughly five DR-DQ haplotypes were treated as single units for association and clustering. The study aimed to test whether cataloging public T cell receptors could reveal signatures of past pathogen exposure. All discovery cohort repertoires had been generated using a single sequencing platform. Genome-wide SNP genotypes for about 55% of the 666 donors were used in a later genetic analysis, which treated that subset as a discovery cohort. The investigation overall reported the following: Only TCR beta chains were sequenced in this cohort, and the absence of alpha or paired-chain data limited detectable features. According to a later analysis, TCR association rates differed among HLA loci, with DRB1 alleles showing the most associated TCRs and HLA-C alleles showing the fewest. In vitro tests confirmed that a few of the cytomegalovirus-associated TCR beta chains recognize cytomegalovirus antigens. A later analysis reported that several top co-occurrence clusters appeared linked to parvovirus B19, influenza, CMV and Epstein-Barr virus. Linkage disequilibrium might explain the correlated functional status among segregating V segments, but an unknown experimental factor could not be ruled out. Compared with equally common non-associated chains, HLA-associated TCR beta chains in a later analysis were more clonally expanded and had lower generation probabilities. The presence/absence analyses assumed that sequencing depth was roughly uniform across donors, and that assumption may not be true. Because HLA typing was unavailable for some donors at each locus, only the typed subset was used in association tests. Compared with the approximately 700-donor mean, donors in an Asian-associated ancestry cluster had fewer N-insertions in productive TCRs, according to a later genetic analysis. Because the 87-base-pair reads could not distinguish some IMGT-functional V segments, including TRBV6-2 and TRBV6-3, those segments were excluded. In both the original and validation cohorts, the classifier was reported to diagnose cytomegalovirus status with high specificity and sensitivity. In a later analysis, most CMV-associated TCR beta chains were found to appear HLA-restricted, with HLA associations seemingly driven largely by CMV exposure. A further reported finding was that TCR beta sequences accurately predicted the HLA-A and HLA-B alleles for most subjects in the first cohort. In a later genetic analysis, a missense DCLRE1C variant was associated with V-gene and J-gene trimming of TCR beta chains, and the association was replicated in an independent cohort. The earlier analysis of 450 to 700 of the donors excluded 15 to 20 rarely observed V segments, including chromosome 9 orphons, because counts were too low. At a false discovery rate of 0.05, a later analysis linked under 20,000 TCR beta sequences to specific HLA alleles. A total of fewer than 200 TCR beta chains were listed by the study as associated with cytomegalovirus. According to the authors, the approach could potentially be generalized to other disease states and immunological phenotypes. In an earlier analysis of about 550 of the donors, most TCR beta V segments were observed in productive rearrangements about 90% or about 30% of the time, broadly matching IMGT annotations. A cluster of highly shared sequence variants was judged likely to be a technical artifact of the sequencing pipeline. The only immune exposure information available for the cohort was CMV serostatus. Most TCR sequences were seen in very few donors, while some public TCRs were found in many individuals. When HLA alleles, especially DR and DQ, strongly co-occurred, attributing TCR associations to individual alleles was difficult.

CDR1 MDHEN and CDR2 SYDVKM are derived from the germline V gene. The CDR3 spans 17 residues, from the cysteine through the phenylalanine. Only CDR3 DNA remains: 51 bases, in frame from the first base. Unmatched junction bases come to 15, with V trimmed by 5 bases and J by 7 bases. Points on this clone: No antigen is known for it. One base away there is no much larger clone; base qualities are not given.

Libraries were built with the immunoSEQ multiplex PCR assay. The multiplex PCR relied on a mix of 60 forward primers for TCR Vbeta segments and 13 reverse primers for TCR Jbeta segments. A multiplex PCR assay on genomic DNA amplified the CDR3 region of rearranged TCR beta genes. The Illumina HiSeq System was used to sequence the amplified TCR beta libraries as 87-base-pair reads. Per the authors' processing: A later analysis counted tens of millions of unique TCR beta chains across the 650 to 700 repertoires, and 9 million to 14 million of these chains were shared by at least two donors. Raw reads were error-corrected and collapsed into unique sequences with a nearest-neighbor algorithm that merged closely related sequences to remove PCR and sequencing errors. To assign V, D and J gene segments, CDR3 sequences were aligned to IMGT reference sequences. For a sequence to be retained, a match of at least six nucleotides was required to both a V gene segment and a J gene segment. Rearrangements were classified as productive when the CDR3 lacked stop codons and remained in frame with V and J, and all other rearrangements were classified as non-productive. CDR3 was defined according to IMGT convention as the region running from the second conserved V-encoded cysteine to the conserved J-encoded phenylalanine. Sequences without an unambiguous match to a single V gene segment were excluded from the earlier analysis of approximately 600 of the donors. An earlier analysis of several hundred of the donors called V segments functional above 56.7% productive rearrangements and segregating when the between-donor standard deviation exceeded 5%. A statistical classification framework was developed to diagnose cytomegalovirus status using the catalog of TCR beta chain sequences. V and J gene assignment, in a later analysis, came from comparing TCR nucleotide sequences with IMGT/GENE-DB human TR gene sequences. The TCRdist pipeline was used in a later analysis to assign CDR3 sequences and most-parsimonious VDJ recombination scenarios. In a later analysis, each TCR beta chain was defined by its CDR3 amino acid sequence together with its V-gene family, and reads lacking a unique V-gene family were excluded. To address suspected cross-contamination and a sequencing artifact, a later analysis removed roughly 640 highly shared, low-generation-probability nucleotide sequences. For each public chain, a later analysis derived a clonal expansion index from normalized ranks of inferred template counts within each repertoire. A later analysis computed generation probabilities with a VDJ recombination model fitted to out-of-frame rearrangements, and checked the results against IGoR. Hypergeometric tests were used in a later analysis to score TCR-TCR, TCR-HLA and TCR-CMV co-occurrence, with a repertoire-size bias correction applied to the TCR pairs. False discovery rates were estimated in a later analysis by permuting HLA or CMV assignments 20 times. A later analysis grouped co-occurring TCRs with DBSCAN, adding TCRdist sequence similarity when clustering within HLA-allele-positive subsets. Repertoires with fewer than 30,000 or more than 120,000 public chains, plus five repertoires with anomalous nucleotide sharing, were excluded from co-occurrence clustering. TCRdb mirrors the immuneACCESS table, restricted to in-frame sequences. Some clones are absent from its copies; in checked studies, under half trace to an unresolved V gene, and the reason for the others is unknown. V, J and clone size are those of that table, while D and trimming were read from the DNA. The sample table contains roughly 100,000 clones; only one count was recorded for about four fifths of them. Clones ranked in the top ten supply 3% to 4% of the sample.

The cohort was made up of approximately 670 healthy bone marrow donors. At the time of sampling, all cohort members were nominally healthy, though unrecorded immune exposures were likely present. The donor was CMV seropositive and belonged to the group of 250 to 300 seropositive cohort members. Every donor gave a peripheral blood sample, and the peripheral blood mononuclear cells from that sample were used for TCR beta sequencing. Genomic DNA extraction from the blood cell samples was performed with the Qiagen DNeasy Blood Extraction Kit. The chain uses TRBV28 and TRBJ1-2; TRBD1 aligns with 11 central bases. This TCR was sampled from a female donor in good health and CMV-seropositive. What was sequenced was PBMCs. The CDR3 in this case is CASSPILKDRGPSGYTF. The nucleotides read TGTGCCAGCAGTCCAATTCTCAAGGACAGGGGGCCTAGTGGCTACACCTTC.